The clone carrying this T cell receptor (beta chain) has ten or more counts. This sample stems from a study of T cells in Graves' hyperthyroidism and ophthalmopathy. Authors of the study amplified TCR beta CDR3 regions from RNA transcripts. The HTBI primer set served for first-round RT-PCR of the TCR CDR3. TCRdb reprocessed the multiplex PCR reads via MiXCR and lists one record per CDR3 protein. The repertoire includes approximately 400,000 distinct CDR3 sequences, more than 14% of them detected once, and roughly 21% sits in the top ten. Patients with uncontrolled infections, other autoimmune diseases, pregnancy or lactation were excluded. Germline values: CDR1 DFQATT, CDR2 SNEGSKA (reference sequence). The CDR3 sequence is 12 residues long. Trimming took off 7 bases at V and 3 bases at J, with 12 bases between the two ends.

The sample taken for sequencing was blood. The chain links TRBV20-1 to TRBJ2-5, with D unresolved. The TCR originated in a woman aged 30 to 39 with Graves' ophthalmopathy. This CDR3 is CSVLKAKETQYF. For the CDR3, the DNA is TGCAGTGTACTGAAAGCAAAAGAGACCCAGTACTTC.